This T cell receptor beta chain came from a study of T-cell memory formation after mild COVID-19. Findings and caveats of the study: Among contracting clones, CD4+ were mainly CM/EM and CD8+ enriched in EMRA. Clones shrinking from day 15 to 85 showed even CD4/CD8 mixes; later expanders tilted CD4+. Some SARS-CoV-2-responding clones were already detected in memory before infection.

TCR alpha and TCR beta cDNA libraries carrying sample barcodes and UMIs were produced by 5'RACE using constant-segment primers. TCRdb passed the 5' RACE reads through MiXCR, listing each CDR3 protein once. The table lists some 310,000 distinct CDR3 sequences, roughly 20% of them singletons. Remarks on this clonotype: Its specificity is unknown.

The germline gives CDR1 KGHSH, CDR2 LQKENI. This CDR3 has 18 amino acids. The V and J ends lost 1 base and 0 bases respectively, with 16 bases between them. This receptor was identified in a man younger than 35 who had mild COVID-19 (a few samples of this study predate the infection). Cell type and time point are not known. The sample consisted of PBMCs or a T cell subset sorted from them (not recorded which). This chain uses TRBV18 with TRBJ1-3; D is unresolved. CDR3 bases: TGTGCCAGCTCACCACGAAACCGCGGATCCAGCTCTGGAAACACCATATATTTT. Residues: CASSPRNRGSSSGNTIYF.